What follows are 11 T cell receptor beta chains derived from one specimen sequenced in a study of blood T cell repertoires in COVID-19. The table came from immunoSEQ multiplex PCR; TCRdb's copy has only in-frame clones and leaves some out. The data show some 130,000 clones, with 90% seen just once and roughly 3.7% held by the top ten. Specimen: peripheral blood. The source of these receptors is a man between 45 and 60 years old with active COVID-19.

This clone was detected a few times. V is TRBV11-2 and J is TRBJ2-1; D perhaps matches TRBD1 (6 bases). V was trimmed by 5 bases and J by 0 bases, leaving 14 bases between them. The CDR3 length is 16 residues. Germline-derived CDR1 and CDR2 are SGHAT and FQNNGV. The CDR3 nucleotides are TGTGCCAGCAGCCTCCGGGACACTCACTCCTACAATGAGCAGTTCTTC. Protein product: CASSLRDTHSYNEQFF.

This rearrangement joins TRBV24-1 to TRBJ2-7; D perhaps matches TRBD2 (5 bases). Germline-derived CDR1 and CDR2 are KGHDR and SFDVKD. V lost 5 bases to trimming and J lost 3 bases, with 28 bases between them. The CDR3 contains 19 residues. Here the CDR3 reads CATSGQQLVRVLNYYEQYV. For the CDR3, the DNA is TGTGCCACCAGTGGTCAACAGCTAGTGAGGGTACTGAACTACTACGAGCAGTACGTC.

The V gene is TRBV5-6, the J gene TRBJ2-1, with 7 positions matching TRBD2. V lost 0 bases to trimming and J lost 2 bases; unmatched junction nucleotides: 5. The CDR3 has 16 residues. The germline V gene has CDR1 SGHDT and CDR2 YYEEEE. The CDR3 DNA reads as TGTGCCAGCAGCTTGGGTGCAGCGGGAACCTACAATGAGCAGTTCTTC. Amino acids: CASSLGAAGTYNEQFF.

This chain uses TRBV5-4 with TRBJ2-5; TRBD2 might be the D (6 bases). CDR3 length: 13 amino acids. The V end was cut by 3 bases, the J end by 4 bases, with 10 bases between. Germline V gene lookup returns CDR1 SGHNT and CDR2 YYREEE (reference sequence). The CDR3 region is CASSSGVRETQYF. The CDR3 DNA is TGTGCCAGCAGCTCGGGGGTTAGAGAGACCCAGTACTTC.

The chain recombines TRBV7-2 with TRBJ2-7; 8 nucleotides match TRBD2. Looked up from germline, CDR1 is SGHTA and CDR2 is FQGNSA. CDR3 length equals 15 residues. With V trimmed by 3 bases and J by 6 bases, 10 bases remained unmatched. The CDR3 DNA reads TGTGCCAGCAGCTTTTATAAGCGGGAGAAGGGCGAGCAGTACGTC. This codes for CASSFYKREKGEQYV.

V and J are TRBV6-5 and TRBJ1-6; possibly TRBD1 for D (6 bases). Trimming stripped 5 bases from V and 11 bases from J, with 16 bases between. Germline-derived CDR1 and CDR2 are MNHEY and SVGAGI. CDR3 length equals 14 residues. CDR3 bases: TGTGCCAGCAGTCCCTCCGGGACACGGACACCCCTCCACTTT. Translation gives CASSPSGTRTPLHF.

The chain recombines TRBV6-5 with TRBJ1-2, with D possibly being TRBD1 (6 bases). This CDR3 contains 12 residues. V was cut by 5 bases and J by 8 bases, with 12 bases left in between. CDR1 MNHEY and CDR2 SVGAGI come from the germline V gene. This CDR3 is CASSRDIRGYTF. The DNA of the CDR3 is TGTGCCAGCAGTCGGGACATTCGGGGCTACACCTTC.

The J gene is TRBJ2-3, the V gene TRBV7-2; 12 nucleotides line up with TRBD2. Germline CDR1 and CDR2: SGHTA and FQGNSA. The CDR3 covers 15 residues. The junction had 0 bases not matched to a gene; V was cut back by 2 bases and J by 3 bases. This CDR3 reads CASSLTSGRTDTQYF. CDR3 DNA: TGTGCCAGCAGCTTAACTAGCGGGAGGACAGATACGCAGTATTTT. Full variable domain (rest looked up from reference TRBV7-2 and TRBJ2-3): GAGVSQSPSNKVTEKGKDVELRCDPISGHTALYWYRQSLGQGLEFLIYFQGNSAPDKSGLPSDRFSAERTGGSVSTLTIQRTQQEDSAVYLCASSLTSGRTDTQYFGPGTRLTVL.

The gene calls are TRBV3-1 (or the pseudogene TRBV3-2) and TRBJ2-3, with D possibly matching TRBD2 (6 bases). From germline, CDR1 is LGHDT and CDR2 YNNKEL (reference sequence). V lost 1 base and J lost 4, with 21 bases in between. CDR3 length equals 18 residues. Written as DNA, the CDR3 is TGTGCCAGCAGCCAAGCCCTGGGAGGAGGGAGAGGCCCAGATACGCAGTATTTT. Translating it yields CASSQALGGGRGPDTQYF.

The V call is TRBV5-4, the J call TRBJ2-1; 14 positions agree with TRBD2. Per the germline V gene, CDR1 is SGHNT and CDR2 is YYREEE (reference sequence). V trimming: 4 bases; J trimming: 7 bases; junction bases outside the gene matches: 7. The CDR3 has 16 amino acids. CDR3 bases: TGTGCCAGCAGCCCCGGACTAGCGGGGGGAGGGAATGAGCAGTTCTTC. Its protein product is CASSPGLAGGGNEQFF.

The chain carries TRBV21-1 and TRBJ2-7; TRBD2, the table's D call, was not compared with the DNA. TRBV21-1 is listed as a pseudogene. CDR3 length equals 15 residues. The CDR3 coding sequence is TGTGCCAGCAGCATCGTTAGCGGGGGGGTGTACGAGCAGTACTTC. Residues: CASSIVSGGVYEQYF.